The entry below describes one T cell receptor (beta chain). The data stem from a study of blood T cell repertoires in COVID-19. Across the whole study: Acute and convalescent COVID-19 specimens originated in the United States, Italy and Spain. Nucleic acid was either cDNA or gDNA, and it came from T cells, B-cell-depleted T cells, or PBMCs.

Seattle researchers signed up patients amid active infection and tracked them longitudinally. Using immunoSEQ multiplex PCR, the repertoire was profiled, and TCRdb retains in-frame clones only, with some absent. This sample has around 310,000 clones; 90% occur once, and the top ten carry 0.95% to 1.3%. The specimen sequenced was peripheral blood. This receptor was identified in a woman aged 35 to 49 with COVID-19, enrolled during active disease.

The chain's CDR3 is CASSQVWASGGPSTDTQYF. CDR3 sequence (DNA): TGTGCCAGCAGCCAAGTCTGGGCTAGCGGGGGGCCTAGCACAGATACGCAGTATTTT. This chain links TRBV4-2 with TRBJ2-3; 11 positions agree with TRBD2. V was clipped by 1 base and J by 0 bases; unmatched bases: 9. This CDR3 spans 19 amino acids. Per the germline V gene, CDR1 is LGHNA and CDR2 is YNFKEQ.